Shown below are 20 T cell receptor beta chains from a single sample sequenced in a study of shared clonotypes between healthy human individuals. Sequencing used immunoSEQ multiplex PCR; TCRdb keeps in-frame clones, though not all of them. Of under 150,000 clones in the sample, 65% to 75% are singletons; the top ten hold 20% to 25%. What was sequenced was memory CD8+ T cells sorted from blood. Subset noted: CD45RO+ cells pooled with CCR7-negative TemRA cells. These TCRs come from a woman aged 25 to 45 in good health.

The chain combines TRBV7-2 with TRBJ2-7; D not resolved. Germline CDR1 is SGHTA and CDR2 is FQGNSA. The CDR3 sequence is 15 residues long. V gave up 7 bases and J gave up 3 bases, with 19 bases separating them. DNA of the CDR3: TGTGCCAGCAACCAAGCCGTTTTCGGGTTCTACGAGCAGTACTTC. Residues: CASNQAVFGFYEQYF.

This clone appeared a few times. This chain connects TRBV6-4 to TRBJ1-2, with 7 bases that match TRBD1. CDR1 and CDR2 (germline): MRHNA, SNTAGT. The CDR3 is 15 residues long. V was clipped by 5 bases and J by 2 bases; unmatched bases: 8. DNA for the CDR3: TGTGCCAGCAGTTCGGGGACAGACACGAACTATGGCTACACCTTC. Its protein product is CASSSGTDTNYGYTF.

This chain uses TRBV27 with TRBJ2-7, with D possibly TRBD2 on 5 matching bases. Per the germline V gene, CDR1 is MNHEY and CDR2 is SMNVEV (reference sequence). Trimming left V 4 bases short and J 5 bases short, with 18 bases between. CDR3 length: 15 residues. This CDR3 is CASSSVLTGFHEQYF. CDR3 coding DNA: TGTGCCAGCAGTTCGGTTTTAACGGGGTTCCACGAGCAGTACTTC.

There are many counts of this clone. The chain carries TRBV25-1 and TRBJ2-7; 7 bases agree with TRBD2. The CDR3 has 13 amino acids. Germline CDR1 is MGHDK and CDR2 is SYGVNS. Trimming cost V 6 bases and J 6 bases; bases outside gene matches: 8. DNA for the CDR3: TGTGCCAGCAGGGATGGGGGGGGAGGCGAGCAGTACTTC. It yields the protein CASRDGGGGEQYF.

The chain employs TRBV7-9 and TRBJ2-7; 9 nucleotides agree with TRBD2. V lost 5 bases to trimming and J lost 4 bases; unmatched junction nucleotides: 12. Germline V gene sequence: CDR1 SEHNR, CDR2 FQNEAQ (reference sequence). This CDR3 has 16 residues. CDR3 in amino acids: CASSGWALAGAYEQYF. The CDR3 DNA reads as TGTGCCAGCAGCGGGTGGGCCTTAGCGGGAGCTTACGAGCAGTACTTC. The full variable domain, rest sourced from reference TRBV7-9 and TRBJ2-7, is DTGVSQNPRHKITKRGQNVTFRCDPISEHNRLYWYRQTLGQGPEFLTYFQNEAQLEKSRLLSDRFSAERPKGSFSTLEIQRTEQGDSAMYLCASSGWALAGAYEQYFGPGTRLTVT.

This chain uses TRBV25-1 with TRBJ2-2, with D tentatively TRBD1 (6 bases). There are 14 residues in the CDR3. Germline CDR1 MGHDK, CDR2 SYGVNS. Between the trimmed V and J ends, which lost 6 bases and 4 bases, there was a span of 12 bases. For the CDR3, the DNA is TGTGCCAGCAGCAGCGAAGGGGGCACCGGGGAGCTGTTTTTT. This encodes CASSSEGGTGELFF.

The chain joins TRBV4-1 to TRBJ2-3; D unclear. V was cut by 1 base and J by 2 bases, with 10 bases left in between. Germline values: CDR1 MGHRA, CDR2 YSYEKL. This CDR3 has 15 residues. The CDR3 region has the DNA TGCGCCAGCAGCCAAGTCGTCTGGCACACAGATACGCAGTATTTT. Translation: CASSQVVWHTDTQYF.

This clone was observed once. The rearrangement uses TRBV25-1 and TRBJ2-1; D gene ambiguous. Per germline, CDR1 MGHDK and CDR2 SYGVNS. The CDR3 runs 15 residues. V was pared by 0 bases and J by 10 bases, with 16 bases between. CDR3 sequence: CASSEYLTFEAEQFF. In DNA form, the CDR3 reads TGTGCCAGCAGTGAATACTTAACCTTTGAAGCCGAGCAGTTCTTC.

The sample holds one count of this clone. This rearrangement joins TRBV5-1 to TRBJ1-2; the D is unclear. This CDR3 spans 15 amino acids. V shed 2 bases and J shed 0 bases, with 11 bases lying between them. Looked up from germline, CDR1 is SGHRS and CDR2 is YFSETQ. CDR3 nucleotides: TGCGCCAGCAGCTTCGGGAAATTTGCTAACTATGGCTACACCTTC. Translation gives CASSFGKFANYGYTF.

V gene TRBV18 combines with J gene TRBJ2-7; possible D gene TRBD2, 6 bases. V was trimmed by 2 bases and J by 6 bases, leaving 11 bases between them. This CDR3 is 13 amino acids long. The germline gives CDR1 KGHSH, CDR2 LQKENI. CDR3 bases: TGTGCCAGCTCACCAGAAGAGCGGGCCGAGCAGTACTTC. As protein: CASSPEERAEQYF.

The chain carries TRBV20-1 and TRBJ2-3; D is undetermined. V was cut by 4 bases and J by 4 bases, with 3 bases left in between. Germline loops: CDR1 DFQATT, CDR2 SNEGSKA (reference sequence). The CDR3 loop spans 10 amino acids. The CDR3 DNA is TGCAGTGCTAAGGCAGATACGCAGTATTTT. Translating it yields CSAKADTQYF.

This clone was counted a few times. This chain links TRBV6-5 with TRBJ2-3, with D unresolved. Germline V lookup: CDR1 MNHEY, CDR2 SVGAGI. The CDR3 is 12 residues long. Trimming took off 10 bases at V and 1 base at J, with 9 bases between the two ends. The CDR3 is CATEDGTDTQYF. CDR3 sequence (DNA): TGTGCCACCGAGGACGGCACAGATACGCAGTATTTT.

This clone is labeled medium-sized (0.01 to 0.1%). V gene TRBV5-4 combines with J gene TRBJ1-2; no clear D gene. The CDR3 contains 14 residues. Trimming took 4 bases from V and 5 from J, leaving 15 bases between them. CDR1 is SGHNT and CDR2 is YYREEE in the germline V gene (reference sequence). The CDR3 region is CASSPREGPYGYTF. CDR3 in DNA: TGTGCCAGCAGCCCCCGAGAGGGTCCGTATGGCTACACCTTC.

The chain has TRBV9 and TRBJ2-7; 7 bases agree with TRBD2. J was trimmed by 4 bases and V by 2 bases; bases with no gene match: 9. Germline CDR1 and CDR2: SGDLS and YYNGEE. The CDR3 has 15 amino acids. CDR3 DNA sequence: TGTGCCAGCAGCGTTGGGGGGGAGACCATTTACGAGCAGTACTTC. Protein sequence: CASSVGGETIYEQYF.

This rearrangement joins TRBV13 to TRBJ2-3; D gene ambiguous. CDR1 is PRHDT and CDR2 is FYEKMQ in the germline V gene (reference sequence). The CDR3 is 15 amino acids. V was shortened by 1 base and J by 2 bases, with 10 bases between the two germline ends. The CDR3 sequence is CASSLVRAPTDTQYF. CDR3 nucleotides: TGTGCCAGCAGCTTAGTTCGAGCCCCCACAGATACGCAGTATTTT.

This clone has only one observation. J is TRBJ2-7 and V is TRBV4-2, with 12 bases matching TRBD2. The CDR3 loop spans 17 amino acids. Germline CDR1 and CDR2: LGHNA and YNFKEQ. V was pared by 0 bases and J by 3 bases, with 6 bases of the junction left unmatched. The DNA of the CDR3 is TGTGCCAGCAGCCAAGATGTACTAGCGGGAGGCATCTACGAGCAGTACTTC. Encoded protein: CASSQDVLAGGIYEQYF.

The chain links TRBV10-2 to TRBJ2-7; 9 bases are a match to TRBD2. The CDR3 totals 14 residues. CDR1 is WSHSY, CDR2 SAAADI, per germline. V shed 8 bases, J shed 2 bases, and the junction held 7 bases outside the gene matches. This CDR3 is CASSLAGDPYEQYF. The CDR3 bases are TGCGCCAGCTCTTTAGCGGGAGACCCCTACGAGCAGTACTTC.

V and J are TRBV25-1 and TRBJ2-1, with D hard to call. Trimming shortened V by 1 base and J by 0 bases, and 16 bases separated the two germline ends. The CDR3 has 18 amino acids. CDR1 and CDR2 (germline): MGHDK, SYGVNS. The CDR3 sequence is CASSESDVGPSSYNEQFF. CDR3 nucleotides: TGTGCCAGCAGTGAATCGGACGTTGGACCCAGCTCCTACAATGAGCAGTTCTTC.

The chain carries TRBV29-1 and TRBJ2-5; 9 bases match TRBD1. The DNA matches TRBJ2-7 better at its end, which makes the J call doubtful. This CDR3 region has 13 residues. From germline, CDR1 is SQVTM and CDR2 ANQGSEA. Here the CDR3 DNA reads TGCAGCGCCCGGGACAGGGAGGCCGGCGAGCAGTACTTC. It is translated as CSARDREAGEQYF.

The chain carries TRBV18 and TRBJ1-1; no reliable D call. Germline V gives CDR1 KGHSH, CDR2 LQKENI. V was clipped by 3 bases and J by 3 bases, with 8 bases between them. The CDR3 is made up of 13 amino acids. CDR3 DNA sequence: TGTGCCAGCTCACCGAATCGGGACACTGAAGCTTTCTTT. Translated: CASSPNRDTEAFF.